This TCR beta chain was observed in a study of cytomegalovirus exposure and HLA in healthy donors. The study, taken as a whole, reports: In a later analysis, several top co-occurrence clusters appeared linked to parvovirus B19, influenza, CMV and Epstein-Barr virus. Analysis performed later found over 15,000 TCR beta sequences associated with HLA alleles at 0.05 false discovery rate. V segments that were indistinguishable, TRBV6-2 and TRBV6-3 among them, were omitted from analysis.

This CDR3 is built from 17 residues. CDR1 is SGHRS, CDR2 YFSETQ, per germline. V lost 0 bases and J lost 0, with 12 bases in between. About this clone itself: As yet, its antigen is unknown.

The PCR contained 60 Vbeta and 13 Jbeta primers. The assay was immunoSEQ multiplex PCR, and TCRdb's table has in-frame clones only and misses some. The repertoire consists of 120,000 to 150,000 clones, with roughly 80% occurring once and the leading ten covering about 3.4%. This chain uses TRBV5-1 with TRBJ1-4; the D is unclear. The sample comprised PBMCs. The TCR comes from a female donor in good health and CMV-seronegative. Written as DNA, the CDR3 is TGCGCCAGCAGCTTGGCCCAGGAATCGGCAACTAATGAAAAACTGTTTTTT. It translates to CASSLAQESATNEKLFF.